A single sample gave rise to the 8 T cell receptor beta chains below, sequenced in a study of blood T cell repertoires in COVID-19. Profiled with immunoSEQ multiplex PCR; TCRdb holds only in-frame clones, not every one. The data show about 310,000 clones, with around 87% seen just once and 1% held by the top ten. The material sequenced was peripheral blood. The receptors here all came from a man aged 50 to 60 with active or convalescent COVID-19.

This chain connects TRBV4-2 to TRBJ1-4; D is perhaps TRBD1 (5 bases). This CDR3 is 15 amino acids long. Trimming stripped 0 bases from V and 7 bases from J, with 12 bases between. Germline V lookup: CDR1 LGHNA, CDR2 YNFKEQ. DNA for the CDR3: TGTGCCAGCAGCCAAGAAGACAGTGGCAGTGAAAAACTGTTTTTT. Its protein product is CASSQEDSGSEKLFF.

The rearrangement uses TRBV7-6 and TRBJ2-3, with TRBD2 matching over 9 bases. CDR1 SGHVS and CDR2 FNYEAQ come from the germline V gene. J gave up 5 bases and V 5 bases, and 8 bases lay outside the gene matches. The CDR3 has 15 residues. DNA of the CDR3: TGTGCCAGCAGCCCTCGGCTAGCGGGACAAGATACGCAGTATTTT. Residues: CASSPRLAGQDTQYF.

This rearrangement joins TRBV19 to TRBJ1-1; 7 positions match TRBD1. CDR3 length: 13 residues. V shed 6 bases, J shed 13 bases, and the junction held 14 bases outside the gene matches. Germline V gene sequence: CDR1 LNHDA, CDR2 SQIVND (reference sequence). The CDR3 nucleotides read TGTGCCAGTAGCACCGACAGGGAAGGGGTTGTTTTCTTT. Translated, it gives CASSTDREGVVFF.

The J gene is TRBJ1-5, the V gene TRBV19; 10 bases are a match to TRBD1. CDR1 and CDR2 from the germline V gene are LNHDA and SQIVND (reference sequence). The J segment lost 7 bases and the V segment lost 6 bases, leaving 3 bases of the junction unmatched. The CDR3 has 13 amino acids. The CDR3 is CASRDRGVQPQHF. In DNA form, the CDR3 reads TGTGCCAGTAGGGACAGGGGGGTCCAGCCCCAGCATTTT. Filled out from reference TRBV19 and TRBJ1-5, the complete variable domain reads DGGITQSPKYLFRKEGQNVTLSCEQNLNHDAMYWYRQDPGQGLRLIYYSQIVNDFQKGDIAEGYSVSREKKESFPLTVTSAQKNPTAFYLCASRDRGVQPQHFGDGTRLSIL.

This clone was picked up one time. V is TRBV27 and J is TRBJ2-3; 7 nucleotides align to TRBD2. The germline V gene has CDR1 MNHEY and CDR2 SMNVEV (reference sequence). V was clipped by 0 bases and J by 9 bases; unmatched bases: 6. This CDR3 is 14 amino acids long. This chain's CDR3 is CASSLSGWEGTQYF. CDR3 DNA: TGTGCCAGCAGTTTATCAGGGTGGGAGGGGACGCAGTATTTT.

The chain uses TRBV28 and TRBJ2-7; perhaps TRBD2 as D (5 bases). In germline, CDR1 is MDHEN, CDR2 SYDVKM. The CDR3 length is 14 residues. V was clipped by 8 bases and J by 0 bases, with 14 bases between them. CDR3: CASRREPSSYEQYF. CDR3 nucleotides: TGTGCCAGCCGAAGGGAGCCAAGCTCCTACGAGCAGTACTTC.

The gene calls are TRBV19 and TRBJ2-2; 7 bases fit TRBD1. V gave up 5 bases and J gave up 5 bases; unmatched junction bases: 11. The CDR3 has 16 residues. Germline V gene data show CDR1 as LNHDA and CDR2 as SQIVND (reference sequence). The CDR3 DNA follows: TGTGCCAGTAGTTCAGGGGCAGGGGGTTGGACCGGGGAGCTGTTTTTT. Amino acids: CASSSGAGGWTGELFF.

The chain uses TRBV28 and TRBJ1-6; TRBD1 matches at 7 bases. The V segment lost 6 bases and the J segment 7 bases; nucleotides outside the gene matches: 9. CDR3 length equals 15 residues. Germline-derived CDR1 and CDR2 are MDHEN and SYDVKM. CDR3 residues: CASSPDRVRNSPLHF. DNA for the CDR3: TGTGCCAGCAGCCCTGACAGGGTTAGGAATTCACCCCTCCACTTT.